This T cell receptor (beta chain) was captured in a study of cytomegalovirus exposure and HLA in healthy donors. The germline gives CDR1 KGHSH, CDR2 LQKENI. Between the trimmed V and J ends, which lost 6 bases and 6 bases, there was a span of 27 bases. CDR3 length equals 17 residues. Vbeta (60) and Jbeta (13) primers were used in the PCR. Only in-frame clones appear in the TCRdb table, and some are missing; sequencing was by immunoSEQ multiplex PCR. The data hold 150,000 to 200,000 clones, with around four fifths observed a single time. The clonotype originates from a man in his fifties or sixties in good health and CMV-seropositive. Sequencing was done on a sample of PBMCs. The chain recombines TRBV18 with TRBJ2-7; tentatively, D is TRBD1 (6 bases). Here the CDR3 reads CASSPPSTLATGGEQYF. In nucleotides, the CDR3 is TGTGCCAGCTCGCCCCCTTCAACTTTGGCGACAGGAGGCGAGCAGTACTTC.